These 19 T cell receptor beta chains originate from one sample sequenced in a study of human CD8 memory T cell subsets. Libraries of TCR beta chains were produced by 5' RACE (UMI-labeled). Following a re-call of the 5' RACE reads, TCRdb has one entry per CDR3 protein and lacks DNA. The data include around 4,300 distinct CDR3 sequences; the top ten clones carry roughly 34%. Sequencing was performed on CD8+ effector memory T cells (TEM) sorted from PBMCs. Described subset: effector memory CD8 T cells, CCR7- CD45RO+ CD95+. The receptors derive from a human donor in good health.

The chain couples TRBV7-2 to TRBJ2-3; lacking DNA, the TRBD1 call made by TCRdb goes unchecked. This CDR3 contains 13 residues. Germline V gene sequence: CDR1 SGHTA, CDR2 FQGNSA. The CDR3 is CASSPDPQGTQYF.

The V call is TRBV4-1, the J call TRBJ2-1; the D gene TCRdb calls, TRBD2, cannot be checked with no DNA. The CDR3 is 14 amino acids. Germline V gives CDR1 MGHRA, CDR2 YSYEKL. The CDR3 is CATSTGTSDDEQFF.

This chain uses TRBV28 with TRBJ2-5; checking the TCRdb D call of TRBD1 is not possible without DNA. Germline V lookup: CDR1 MDHEN, CDR2 SYDVKM. This CDR3 is 11 amino acids long. The CDR3 here is CASSPWKTQYF.

The rearrangement links TRBV28 to TRBJ1-2; TCRdb's D call of TRBD1 is untestable without DNA. Germline CDR1 reads MDHEN; CDR2 reads SYDVKM. CDR3 length: 13 residues. The CDR3 reads CASSSDTYSGYTF.

The CDR3 is CASSPTYNSPLHF. V and J are TRBV7-8 and TRBJ1-6. Per germline, CDR1 SGHVS and CDR2 FQNEAQ. The CDR3 consists of 13 residues.

This rearrangement joins TRBV27 to TRBJ2-1; the D call from TCRdb, TRBD2, cannot be confirmed without DNA. Germline V gives CDR1 MNHEY, CDR2 SMNVEV (reference sequence). CDR3 length: 18 residues. The chain's CDR3 is CASSLWPPTSGRNNEQFF.

The chain couples TRBV6-2 or TRBV6-3 to TRBJ2-1; TCRdb's D call of TRBD2 is untestable without DNA. The CDR3 length is 15 residues. CDR1 MNHEY and CDR2 SVGEGT come from the germline V gene. The CDR3 region is CASSSGTSDYNEQFF.

The CDR3 is CASSQDLAGSYNEQFF. This rearrangement joins TRBV4-3 to TRBJ2-1. Germline CDR1 reads LGHNA; CDR2 reads YSLEER. The CDR3 is 16 residues long.

The chain recombines TRBV20-1 with TRBJ2-7; the TCRdb call, TRBD1, lacks DNA for checking. Germline assignment: CDR1 DFQATT and CDR2 SNEGSKA (reference sequence). The CDR3 is 14 amino acids. CDR3 amino acids: CSARPGEGAYEQYF.

The CDR3 protein is CASSRILRGQSSYNEQFF. The chain uses TRBV3-1 and TRBJ2-1; TCRdb reports TRBD1, a call that lacks DNA to check it against. The length of the CDR3 is 18 residues. Germline values: CDR1 LGHDT, CDR2 YNNKEL (reference sequence).

The chain combines TRBV12-3 or TRBV12-4 with TRBJ2-1; the TCRdb call, TRBD1, lacks DNA for checking. The CDR3 is 17 amino acids. CDR3 amino acids: CASKLRAGAFSYNEQFF.

According to its frequency, this clonotype is large (0.1 to 1%). V is TRBV6-4 and J is TRBJ2-1; absent DNA, TCRdb's TRBD1 call cannot be checked. Germline V gives CDR1 MRHNA, CDR2 SNTAGT. This CDR3 contains 12 residues. The CDR3 sequence: CASSPGTVEQFF.

This clonotype is classed as medium-sized by frequency. The chain is built from TRBV13 and TRBJ2-7; TCRdb gives TRBD1 as the D gene, but with no DNA this cannot be confirmed. Germline CDR1 and CDR2: PRHDT and FYEKMQ (reference sequence). There are 13 residues in the CDR3. The CDR3 reads CASSQRGLREQYF.

The chain is built from TRBV27 and TRBJ1-2. This CDR3 region has 12 residues. The V gene's germline CDR1 is MNHEY and CDR2 SMNVEV (reference sequence). The CDR3: CASGSDWEGYTF.

By frequency, this clonotype registers medium-sized (0.01 to 0.1%). The J gene is TRBJ2-1, the V gene TRBV29-1. Germline V lookup: CDR1 SQVTM, CDR2 ANQGSEA. The CDR3 extends over 14 amino acids. Here the CDR3 reads CSVEATISYNEQFF.

J is TRBJ2-4 and V is TRBV5-6. There are 17 residues in the CDR3. Per germline, CDR1 SGHDT and CDR2 YYEEEE. The CDR3 spells CASSLWVDRLAKNIQYF.

The V and J genes are TRBV7-2 and TRBJ2-1. This CDR3 has 15 amino acids. Germline loops: CDR1 SGHTA, CDR2 FQGNSA. The chain's CDR3 is CASSLKQLTYNEQFF.

By frequency, this clonotype is medium-sized. The rearrangement uses TRBV5-6 and TRBJ2-7; TCRdb picks TRBD2, but there is no DNA to check that call. The germline V gene has CDR1 SGHDT and CDR2 YYEEEE. The CDR3 spans 15 residues. This chain's CDR3 is CASSLAPPGVLEQYF.

This rearrangement joins TRBV7-2 to TRBJ2-5; TCRdb designates TRBD2, a call that cannot be tested without DNA. CDR3 length: 14 amino acids. The germline CDR1 and CDR2 sequences are SGHTA and FQGNSA. The CDR3 sequence: CASSLGGLEETQYF.